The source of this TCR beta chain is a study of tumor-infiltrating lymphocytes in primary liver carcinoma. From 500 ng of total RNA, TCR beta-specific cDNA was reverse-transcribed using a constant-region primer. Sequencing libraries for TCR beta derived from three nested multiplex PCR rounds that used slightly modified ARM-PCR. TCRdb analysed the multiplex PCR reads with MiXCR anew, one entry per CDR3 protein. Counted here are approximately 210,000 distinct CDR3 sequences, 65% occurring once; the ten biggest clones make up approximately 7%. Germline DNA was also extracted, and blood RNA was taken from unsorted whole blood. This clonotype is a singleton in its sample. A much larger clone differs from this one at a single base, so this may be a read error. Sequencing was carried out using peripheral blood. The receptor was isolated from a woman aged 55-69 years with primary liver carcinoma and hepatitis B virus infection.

The CDR3 loop is CASSGLAATEAFF. CDR3 nucleotides: TGTGCCAGCAGTGGTCTAGCGGCCACTGAAGCTTTCTTT. This chain links TRBV12-3 or TRBV12-4 with TRBJ1-1; D is ambiguous. The V and J ends lost 5 bases and 4 bases respectively, with 11 bases between them. The CDR3 is 13 amino acids.